Listed below are T cell receptor beta chains from one sample, sequenced in a study of T cell repertoires in cytomegalovirus infection. TCRdb recomputed calls from the reads with MiXCR, one row per CDR3 protein. The repertoire has roughly 230,000 distinct CDR3 sequences, more than 15% of them found once; the top ten carry over 40%. Material for sequencing was CD8+ T cells from PBMCs. The receptors come from a human donor in good health (CMV status not recorded). Some clones in this sample may be carry-over from other donors' samples. CDR3s include the opening cysteine and the closing phenylalanine or tryptophan. D genes are given only for firm matches. For some rows the clone size is stated as once, few or many, or as a class when expanded; others skip it.

>many|TRBJ1-6|TRBV5-1|.
TGCGCCAGCAGCGAGGCAGGGCCCTATAATTCACCCCTCCACTTT
CASSEAGPYNSPLHF
>many|TRBJ1-6|TRBV7-2|.
TGTGCCAGCAGCTTAGCCGGCGGGACACTGAGCTCCTATAATTCACCCCTCCACTTT
CASSLAGGTLSSYNSPLHF
>many|TRBJ1-5|TRBV7-2|.
TGTGCCAGCAGCTTCGATAGCAATCAGCCCCAGCATTTT
CASSFDSNQPQHF
>.|TRBJ2-6|TRBV6-5|.
TGTGCCAGCAGTTACTCGTCTTGGCTTGGGGGGGCCAACGTCCTGACTTTC
CASSYSSWLGGANVLTF
>many|TRBJ1-2|TRBV24-1|.
TGTGCCACCAGTGATTCGGACTACTATGGCTACACCTTC
CATSDSDYYGYTF
>.|TRBJ2-3|TRBV6-2/TRBV6-3|.
TGTGCCAGCAGACAACAGGTCCATACGCAGTATTTT
CASRQQVHTQYF
>many|TRBJ1-1|TRBV20-1|.
TGCAGTGCTAGAGCCCCGGAGAGGGAGAACACTGAAGCTTTCTTT
CSARAPERENTEAFF
>few|TRBJ1-1|TRBV29-1|.
TGCAGCGTTGAACCCGGGGTAAACACTGAAGCTTTCTTT
CSVEPGVNTEAFF
>.|TRBJ2-1|TRBV12-3/TRBV12-4|TRBD2
TGTGCCAGCAGATCAACTAGCGGGGGTAGTTATGAGCAGTTCTTC
CASRSTSGGSYEQFF
>many|TRBJ2-7|TRBV7-2|TRBD1
TGTGCCAGCAGCTTAGAGGCTGGACAGGGTTCCTACGAGCAGTACTTC
CASSLEAGQGSYEQYF
>.|TRBJ1-2|TRBV27|.
TGTGCCAGCAGACCCACGGGGGCCCGTGGCTACACCTTC
CASRPTGARGYTF
>few|TRBJ2-7|TRBV5-6|TRBD1
TGTGCCAGCAGCGCTCTTGGGACAGGAGACAACGAGCAGTACTTC
CASSALGTGDNEQYF
>few|TRBJ2-5|TRBV11-2|TRBD2
TGTGCCAGCAACCGGGGGGGGCAGGAGACCCAGTACTTC
CASNRGGQETQYF
>.|TRBJ2-2|TRBV27|.
TGTGCCAGCGGGGTTCCCGGGGAGCTGTTTTTT
CASGVPGELFF
>few|TRBJ2-1|TRBV7-9|.
TGTGCCAGCAGCACCGGGGTTCTGGAGCAGTTCTTC
CASSTGVLEQFF
>many|TRBJ2-1|TRBV7-2|TRBD2
TGTGCCAGCAGCGTCGTTCTAGCGGGGGTAAGGAACTACAATGAGCAGTTCTTC
CASSVVLAGVRNYNEQFF
>.|TRBJ2-6|TRBV29-1|.
TGCAGCGTAGGGCCCACCGGAGAGTCTGGGGCCAACGTCCTGACTTTC
CSVGPTGESGANVLTF
>.|TRBJ2-4|TRBV29-1|.
TGCAGCGTCGAGGGACGGCAGAACATTCAGTACTTC
CSVEGRQNIQYF
>.|TRBJ2-1|TRBV6-6|TRBD1
TGTGCCAGCAGTGATTGGACAGGGAGTTACAATGAGCAGTTCTTC
CASSDWTGSYNEQFF
>.|TRBJ1-4|TRBV6-1|.
TGTGCCAGCAGTGAAGAGCTCGGACGACGGCTGAATGAAAAACTGTTTTTT
CASSEELGRRLNEKLFF
>.|TRBJ2-7|TRBV7-9|.
TGTGCCAGCAGCCACCGGACCTCCTACGAGCAGTACTTC
CASSHRTSYEQYF
>many|TRBJ2-2|TRBV7-9|.
TGTGCCAGCAGCTTACCGGGCCCCGGGGAGCTGTTTTTT
CASSLPGPGELFF
>.|TRBJ1-1|TRBV29-1|.
TGCAGCGTTGAAGGCCAGGGTAGAAACACTGAAGCTTTCTTT
CSVEGQGRNTEAFF
>many|TRBJ1-1|TRBV27|TRBD1
TGTGCCAGCAGTTCAGGGGGCAGGACTGAAGCTTTCTTT
CASSSGGRTEAFF
>.|TRBJ2-2|TRBV19|TRBD1
TGTGCCAGTAGTGGCTGGGACAGGGGCGTTTACACCGGGGAGCTGTTTTTT
CASSGWDRGVYTGELFF
>.|TRBJ1-2|TRBV4-2|.
TGTGCCAGCAGCCAACACCACCTTGGGGACAACAATGGCTACACCTTC
CASSQHHLGDNNGYTF